Listed below are T cell receptor beta chains from one sample, sequenced in a study of blood T cell repertoires in COVID-19. Profiling relied on immunoSEQ multiplex PCR, and the TCRdb table lists in-frame clones only, not all of them. In the table there are 84,000 or so clones, roughly four fifths of which are singletons. The sequenced sample was peripheral blood. All receptors derive from a human donor in a cohort sampled during active COVID-19. Both conserved end residues are trimmed from each CDR3. Fields, in order: V gene, CDR3 protein.

>TRBV6-1
ASSEVQGRGNYGYT
>TRBV6-5
ASSLTSGTDTQY
>TRBV18
ASSRLMATEAF
>TRBV19
ASSIGGTAGGYT
>TRBV28
ASSLLAGDYEQY
>TRBV30
AWSVLRYTEAF
>TRBV4-1
ASRGQGRHEQY
>TRBV12-3/TRBV12-4
ASSRGIQETQY
>TRBV7-8
ASSPRRLGGRDTQY
>TRBV6-5
ASRREQMNTEAF
>TRBV7-9
ASSLNRQGDTDTQY
>TRBV6-5
ASINQGARNEKLF
>TRBV6-1
ASSEMYRFQETQY
>TRBV7-9
ASSPGGGNSPLH
>TRBV5-1
ASRKSVLTFETEAF
>TRBV7-9
ASSTRDRVTEAF
>TRBV6-2/TRBV6-3
ASSFTDRGRNYGYT
>TRBV7-3
ASSLGRGQETQY
>TRBV6-5
ASSVITGMGQPQH
>TRBV7-6
ASSSLRGGSYNEQF
>TRBV7-7
ASSLARLPGETQY
>TRBV28
ASRYRRGDTQY
>TRBV5-4
ASSLDGPNSPTGELF
>TRBV6-2/TRBV6-3
ASSYSLRGVETQY
>TRBV15
ATSSSGTGRGYT
>TRBV6-2/TRBV6-3
ASSPLGRGQYGYT
>TRBV27
ASSLSANNEQF
>TRBV28
ASTRGWNSPLH